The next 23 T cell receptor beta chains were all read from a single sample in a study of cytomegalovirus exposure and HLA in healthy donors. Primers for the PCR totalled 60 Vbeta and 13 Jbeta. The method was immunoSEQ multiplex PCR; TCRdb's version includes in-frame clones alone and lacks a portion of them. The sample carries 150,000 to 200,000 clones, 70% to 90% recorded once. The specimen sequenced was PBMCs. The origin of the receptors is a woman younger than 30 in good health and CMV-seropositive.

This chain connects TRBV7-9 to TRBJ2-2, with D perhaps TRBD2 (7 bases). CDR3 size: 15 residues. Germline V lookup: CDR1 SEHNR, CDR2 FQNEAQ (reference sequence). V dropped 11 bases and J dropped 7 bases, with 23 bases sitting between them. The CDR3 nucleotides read TGTGCCGCCGGTCGAATGGGGGGGCCCAGCGGGGAGCTGTTTTTT. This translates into CAAGRMGGPSGELFF.

Here the CDR3 reads CASSSSFGNEQYV. The CDR3 DNA reads TGTGCCAGCAGCTCCTCCTTCGGGAACGAGCAGTACGTC. V is TRBV11-2 and J is TRBJ2-7, with TRBD2 as a possible D gene (5 bases). V lost 4 bases and J 5 bases, leaving 12 bases between the germline ends. The CDR3 runs 13 residues. Germline V lookup: CDR1 SGHAT, CDR2 FQNNGV.

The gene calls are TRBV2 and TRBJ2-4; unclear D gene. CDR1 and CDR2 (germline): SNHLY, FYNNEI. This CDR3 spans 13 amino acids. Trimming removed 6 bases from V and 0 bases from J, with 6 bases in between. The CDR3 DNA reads TGTGCCAGCAGCGAGCTAGCCAAAAACATTCAGTACTTC. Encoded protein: CASSELAKNIQYF.

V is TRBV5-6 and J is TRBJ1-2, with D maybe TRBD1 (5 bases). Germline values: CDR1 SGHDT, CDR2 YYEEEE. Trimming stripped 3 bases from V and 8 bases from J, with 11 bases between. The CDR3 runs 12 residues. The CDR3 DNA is TGTGCCAGCAGCTCGACAGTTCCCGGCTACACCTTC. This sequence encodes CASSSTVPGYTF. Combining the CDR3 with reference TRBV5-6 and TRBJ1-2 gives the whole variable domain DAGVTQSPTHLIKTRGQQVTLRCSPKSGHDTVSWYQQALGQGPQFIFQYYEEEERQRGNFPDRFSGHQFPNYSSELNVNALLLGDSALYLCASSSTVPGYTFGSGTRLTVV.

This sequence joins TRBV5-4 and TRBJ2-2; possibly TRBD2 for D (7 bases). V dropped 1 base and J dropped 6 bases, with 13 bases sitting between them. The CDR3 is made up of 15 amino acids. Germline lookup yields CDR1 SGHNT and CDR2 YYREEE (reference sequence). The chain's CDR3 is CASSLQQGGAGELFF. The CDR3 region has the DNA TGTGCCAGCAGCTTGCAACAGGGAGGGGCCGGGGAGCTGTTTTTT.

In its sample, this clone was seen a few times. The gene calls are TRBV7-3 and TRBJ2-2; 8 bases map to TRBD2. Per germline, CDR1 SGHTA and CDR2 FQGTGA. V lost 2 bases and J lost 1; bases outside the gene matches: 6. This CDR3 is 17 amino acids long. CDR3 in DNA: TGTGCCAGCAGCTTATCGCGGGGGGCCTGGAACACCGGGGAGCTGTTTTTT. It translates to CASSLSRGAWNTGELFF.

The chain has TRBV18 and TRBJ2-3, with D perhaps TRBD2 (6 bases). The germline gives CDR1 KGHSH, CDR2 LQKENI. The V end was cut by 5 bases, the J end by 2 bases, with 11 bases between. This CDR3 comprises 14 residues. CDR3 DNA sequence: TGTGCCAGCTCATCGGGGGAGAACACAGATACGCAGTATTTT. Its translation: CASSSGENTDTQYF.

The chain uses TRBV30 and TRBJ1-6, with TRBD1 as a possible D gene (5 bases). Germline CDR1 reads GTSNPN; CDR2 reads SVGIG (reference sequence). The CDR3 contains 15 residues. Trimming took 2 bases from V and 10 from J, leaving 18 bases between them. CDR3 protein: CAWSSRGTLNSPLHF. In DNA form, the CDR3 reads TGTGCCTGGAGTTCGCGGGGGACGTTAAACTCACCCCTCCACTTT.

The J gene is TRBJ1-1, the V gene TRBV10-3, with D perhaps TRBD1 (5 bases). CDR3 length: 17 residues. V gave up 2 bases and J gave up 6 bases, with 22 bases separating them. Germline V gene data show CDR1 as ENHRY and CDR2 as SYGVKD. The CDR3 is CAISEGRFQPGVAEAFF. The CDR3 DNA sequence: TGTGCCATCAGTGAGGGACGATTTCAACCGGGGGTCGCTGAAGCTTTCTTT.

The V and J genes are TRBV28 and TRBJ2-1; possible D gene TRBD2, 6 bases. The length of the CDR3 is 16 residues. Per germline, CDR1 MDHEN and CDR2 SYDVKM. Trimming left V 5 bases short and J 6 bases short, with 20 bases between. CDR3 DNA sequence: TGTGCCAGCAGTCCCCGGGGGAGGCTAGGGGCCAATGAGCAGTTCTTC. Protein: CASSPRGRLGANEQFF.

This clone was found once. The CDR3 protein is CASSSPGLVVSEQYF. The DNA for the CDR3 is TGTGCCAGCAGCTCACCGGGACTAGTAGTCAGCGAGCAGTACTTC. This chain joins TRBV5-4 and TRBJ2-7; the match to TRBD2 covers 8 bases. This CDR3 has 15 residues. Germline CDR1 is SGHNT and CDR2 is YYREEE (reference sequence). Trimming removed 3 bases from V and 6 bases from J; junction bases left unmatched: 11.

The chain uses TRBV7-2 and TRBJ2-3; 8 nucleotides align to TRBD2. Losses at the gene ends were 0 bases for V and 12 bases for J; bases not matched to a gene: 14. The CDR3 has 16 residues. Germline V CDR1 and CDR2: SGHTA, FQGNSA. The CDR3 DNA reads TGTGCCAGCAGCTTAGCAGGGGGGACTAGTATCCTATCCCAGTATTTT. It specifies CASSLAGGTSILSQYF.

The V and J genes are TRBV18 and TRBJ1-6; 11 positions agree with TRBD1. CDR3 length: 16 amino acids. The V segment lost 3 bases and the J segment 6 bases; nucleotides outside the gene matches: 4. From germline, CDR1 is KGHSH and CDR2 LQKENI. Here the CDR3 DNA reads TGTGCCAGCTCACCCGGACAGGGGGCCGTTAATTCACCCCTCCACTTT. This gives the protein CASSPGQGAVNSPLHF.

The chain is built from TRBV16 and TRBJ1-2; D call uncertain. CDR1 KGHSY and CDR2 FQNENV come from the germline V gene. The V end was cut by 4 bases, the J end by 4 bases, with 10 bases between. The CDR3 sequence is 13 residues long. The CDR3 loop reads CASSPPGSYGYTF. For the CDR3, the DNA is TGTGCCAGCAGCCCGCCGGGGTCCTATGGCTACACCTTC. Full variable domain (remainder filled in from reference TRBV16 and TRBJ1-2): GEEVAQTPKHLVRGEGQKAKLYCAPIKGHSYVFWYQQVLKNEFKFLISFQNENVFDETGMPKERFSAKCLPNSPCSLEIQATKLEDSAVYFCASSPPGSYGYTFGSGTRLTVV.

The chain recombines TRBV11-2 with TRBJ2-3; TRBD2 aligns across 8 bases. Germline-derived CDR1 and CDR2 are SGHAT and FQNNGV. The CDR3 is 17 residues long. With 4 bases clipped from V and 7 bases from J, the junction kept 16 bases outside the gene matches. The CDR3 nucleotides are TGTGCCAGCAGCTCCCACCGGGGGACTAGGAAATTGTATACGCAGTATTTT. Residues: CASSSHRGTRKLYTQYF.

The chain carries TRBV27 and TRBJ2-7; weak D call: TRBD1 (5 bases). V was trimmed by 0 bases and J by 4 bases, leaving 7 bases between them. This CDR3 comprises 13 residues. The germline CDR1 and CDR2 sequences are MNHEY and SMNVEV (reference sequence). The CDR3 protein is CASSLSKGYEQYF. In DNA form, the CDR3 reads TGTGCCAGCAGTTTATCGAAGGGGTACGAGCAGTACTTC.

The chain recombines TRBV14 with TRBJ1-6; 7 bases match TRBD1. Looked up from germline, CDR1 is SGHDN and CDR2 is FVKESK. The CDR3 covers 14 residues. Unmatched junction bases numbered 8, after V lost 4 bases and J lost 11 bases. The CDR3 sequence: CASSPLQGLPPLHF. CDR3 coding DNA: TGTGCCAGCAGCCCTCTACAGGGGCTTCCACCCCTCCACTTT.

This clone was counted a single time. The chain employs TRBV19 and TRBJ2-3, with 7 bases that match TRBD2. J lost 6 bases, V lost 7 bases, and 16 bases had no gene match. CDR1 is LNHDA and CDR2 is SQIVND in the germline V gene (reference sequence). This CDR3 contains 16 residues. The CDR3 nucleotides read TGTGCCAGTACCTCACCACGGCGGGGGAGTATGGATACGCAGTATTTT. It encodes CASTSPRRGSMDTQYF.

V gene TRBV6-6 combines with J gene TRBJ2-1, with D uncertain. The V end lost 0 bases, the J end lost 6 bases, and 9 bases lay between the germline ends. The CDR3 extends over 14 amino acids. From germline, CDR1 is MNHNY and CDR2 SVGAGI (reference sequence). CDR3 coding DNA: TGTGCCAGCAGTTACTCGGCTAGAAGCAATGAGCAGTTCTTC. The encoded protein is CASSYSARSNEQFF.

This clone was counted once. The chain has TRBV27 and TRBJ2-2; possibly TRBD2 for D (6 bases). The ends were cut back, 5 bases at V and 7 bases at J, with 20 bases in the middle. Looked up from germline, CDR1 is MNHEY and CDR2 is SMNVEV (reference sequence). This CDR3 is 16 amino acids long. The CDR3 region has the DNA TGTGCCAGCAGTCGCAACGGGGTAGCCGGGGGCGGGGAGCTGTTTTTT. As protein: CASSRNGVAGGGELFF.

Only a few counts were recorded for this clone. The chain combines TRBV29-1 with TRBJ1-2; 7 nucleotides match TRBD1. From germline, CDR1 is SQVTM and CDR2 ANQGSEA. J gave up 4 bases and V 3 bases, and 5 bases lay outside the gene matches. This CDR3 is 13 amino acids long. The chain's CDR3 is CSVDRGTAYGYTF. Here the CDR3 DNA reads TGCAGCGTTGATCGCGGGACAGCCTATGGCTACACCTTC. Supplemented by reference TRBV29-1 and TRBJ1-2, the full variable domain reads SAVISQKPSRDICQRGTSLTIQCQVDSQVTMMFWYRQQPGQSLTLIATANQGSEATYESGFVIDKFPISRPNLTFSTLTVSNMSPEDSSIYLCSVDRGTAYGYTFGSGTRLTVV.

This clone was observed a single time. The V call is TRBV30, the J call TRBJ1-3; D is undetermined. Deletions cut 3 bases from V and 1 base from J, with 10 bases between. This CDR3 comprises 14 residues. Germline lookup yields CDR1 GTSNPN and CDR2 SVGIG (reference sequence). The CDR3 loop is CAWSRGSSGNTIYF. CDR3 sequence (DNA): TGTGCCTGGAGCCGGGGTAGTTCTGGAAACACCATATATTTT. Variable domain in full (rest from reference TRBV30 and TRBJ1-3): SQTIHQWPATLVQPVGSPLSLECTVEGTSNPNLYWYRQAAGRGLQLLFYSVGIGQISSEVPQNLSASRPQDRQFILSSKKLLLSDSGFYLCAWSRGSSGNTIYFGEGSWLTVV.

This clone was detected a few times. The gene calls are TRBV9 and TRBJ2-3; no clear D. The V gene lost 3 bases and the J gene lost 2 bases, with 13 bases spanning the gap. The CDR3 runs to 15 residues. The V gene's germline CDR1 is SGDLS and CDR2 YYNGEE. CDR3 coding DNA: TGTGCCAGCAGCGCCGGTTGGAGTCCCACAGATACGCAGTATTTT. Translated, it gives CASSAGWSPTDTQYF.